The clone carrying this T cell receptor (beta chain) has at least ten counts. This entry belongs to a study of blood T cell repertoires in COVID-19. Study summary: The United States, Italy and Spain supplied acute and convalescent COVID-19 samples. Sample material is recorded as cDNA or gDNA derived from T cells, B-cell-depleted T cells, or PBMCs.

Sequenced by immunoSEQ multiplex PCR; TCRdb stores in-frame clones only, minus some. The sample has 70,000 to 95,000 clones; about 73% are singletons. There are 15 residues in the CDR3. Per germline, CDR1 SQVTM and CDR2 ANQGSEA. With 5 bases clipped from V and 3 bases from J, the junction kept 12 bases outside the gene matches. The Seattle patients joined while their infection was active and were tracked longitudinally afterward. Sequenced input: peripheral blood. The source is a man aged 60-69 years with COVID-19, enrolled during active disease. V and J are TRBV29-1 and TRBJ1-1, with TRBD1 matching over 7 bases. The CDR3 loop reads CSVPGTVSLDTEAFF. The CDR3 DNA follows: TGCAGCGTTCCCGGGACAGTCTCCCTCGACACTGAAGCTTTCTTT.